This TCR beta chain originates from a study of T cells after somatic rescue of genetic block. Assay used: immunoSEQ multiplex PCR; TCRdb lists only in-frame clones, some missing. The sample consists of 11,000 to 15,000 clones, just over 70% of them appearing once. V lost 6 bases to trimming and J lost 5 bases; unmatched junction nucleotides: 7. The germline gives CDR1 MNHEY, CDR2 SMNVEV (reference sequence). The CDR3 totals 15 residues. The TCR comes from a boy between 10 and 17 years old. The chain is built from TRBV27 and TRBJ1-4; 9 bases are shared with TRBD1. Sequencing was carried out using peripheral blood mononuclear cells (PBMCs). CDR3 region: CASSYLGTGNEKLFF. The CDR3 region has the DNA TGTGCCAGCAGCTATCTCGGGACAGGGAATGAAAAACTGTTTTTT. Full variable domain (outside the CDR3, taken from reference TRBV27 and TRBJ1-4): EAQVTQNPRYLITVTGKKLTVTCSQNMNHEYMSWYRQDPGLGLRQIYYSMNVEVTDKGDVPEGYKVSRKEKRNFPLILESPSPNQTSLYFCASSYLGTGNEKLFFGSGTQLSVL.